This TCR beta chain was observed in a study of shared clonotypes between healthy human individuals. Study observations and caveats: In this cohort, only blood was sampled, and tissue repertoires likely differ. There were few donors, and this limited the genetic and exposure-history diversity represented.

For sorted subsets, about 190 ng DNA per replicate equaled 30,000 or so T cell genomes. Profiled with immunoSEQ multiplex PCR; TCRdb holds only in-frame clones, not every one. The sample has about 1.4 million clones; roughly 96% are singletons. About this clone: As yet, its antigen is unknown. This sample also contains other DNA sequences that code for the same CDR3.

A split of CD4+ cells into CD45RA+ naive and CD45RA-negative memory subsets was performed. CDR3 length: 16 residues. Germline V CDR1 and CDR2: SGDLS, YYNGEE. V dropped 0 bases and J dropped 1 base, with 10 bases sitting between them. The chain joins TRBV9 to TRBJ2-2; the D gene is possibly TRBD1 (5 bases). The source material was naive CD4+ T cells sorted from blood. Noted subset: CD45RA+ positively selected. The receptor comes from a man aged 25-40 years in good health. The CDR3 DNA sequence: TGTGCCAGCAGCGTAGATGGCAGGGTGAACACCGGGGAGCTGTTTTTT. Translation: CASSVDGRVNTGELFF.